This entry lists 31 T cell receptor beta chains sequenced from one sample in a study of blood T cell repertoires in COVID-19. Assay used: immunoSEQ multiplex PCR; TCRdb lists only in-frame clones, some missing. The profile shows approximately 240,000 clones, over 80% of them singletons. Sequenced: peripheral blood. The receptors here all came from a human donor in a cohort sampled during active COVID-19.

The J gene is TRBJ2-1, the V gene TRBV5-1; 8 positions agree with TRBD2. This CDR3 has 15 amino acids. Germline V CDR1 and CDR2: SGHRS, YFSETQ. The junction had 4 bases not matched to a gene; V was cut back by 2 bases and J by 3 bases. The CDR3 bases are TGCGCCAGCAGCTTATCACTAGCGGTCTACAATGAGCAGTTCTTC. This codes for CASSLSLAVYNEQFF.

The rearrangement joins TRBV7-9 to TRBJ1-1; 7 nucleotides match TRBD1. The V and J ends lost 4 bases and 11 bases, in that order; junction bases with no gene match: 10. The CDR3 runs to 13 residues. Germline V gene data show CDR1 as SEHNR and CDR2 as FQNEAQ (reference sequence). CDR3 nucleotides: TGTGCCAGCAGCTCGGGGACAGACCTGAGTGCTTTCTTT. Translated, it gives CASSSGTDLSAFF. Combining the CDR3 with reference TRBV7-9 and TRBJ1-1 gives the whole variable domain DTGVSQNPRHKITKRGQNVTFRCDPISEHNRLYWYRQTLGQGPEFLTYFQNEAQLEKSRLLSDRFSAERPKGSFSTLEIQRTEQGDSAMYLCASSSGTDLSAFFGQGTRLTVV.

The chain carries TRBV5-1 and TRBJ2-7, with a tentative D call TRBD1 (7 bases). The V and J ends lost 0 bases and 1 base respectively, with 11 bases between them. Germline-derived CDR1 and CDR2 are SGHRS and YFSETQ. The CDR3 runs 15 residues. CDR3 region: CASSLGRGASYEQYF. The CDR3 region has the DNA TGCGCCAGCAGCTTGGGCAGGGGGGCGTCCTACGAGCAGTACTTC.

The chain recombines TRBV29-1 with TRBJ2-4; the D gene is possibly TRBD2 (6 bases). Trimming removed 4 bases from V and 6 bases from J, with 19 bases in between. Germline CDR1 and CDR2: SQVTM and ANQGSEA. This CDR3 is 15 amino acids long. CDR3 amino acids: CSVGRGGHEGNIQYF. The CDR3 nucleotides read TGCAGCGTTGGGAGGGGAGGACACGAGGGAAACATTCAGTACTTC. Based on the CDR3 plus reference TRBV29-1 and TRBJ2-4, the full variable domain is SAVISQKPSRDICQRGTSLTIQCQVDSQVTMMFWYRQQPGQSLTLIATANQGSEATYESGFVIDKFPISRPNLTFSTLTVSNMSPEDSSIYLCSVGRGGHEGNIQYFGAGTRLSVL.

V is TRBV5-6 and J is TRBJ1-3, with no clear D. The CDR3 is 14 residues long. Germline CDR1 SGHDT, CDR2 YYEEEE. Trimming left V 2 bases short and J 0 bases short, with 6 bases between. In DNA form, the CDR3 reads TGTGCCAGCAGCTTAAAGAGCTCTGGAAACACCATATATTTT. It specifies CASSLKSSGNTIYF.

The genes are TRBV30 and TRBJ1-2, with D perhaps matching TRBD1 (5 bases). V dropped 2 bases and J dropped 9 bases, with 7 bases sitting between them. Looked up from germline, CDR1 is GTSNPN and CDR2 is SVGIG (reference sequence). This CDR3 comprises 10 residues. CDR3: CAWSKGSYTF. The CDR3 coding sequence is TGTGCCTGGAGTAAGGGGAGCTACACCTTC. Using reference TRBV30 and TRBJ1-2 for the parts outside the CDR3, the full variable domain is SQTIHQWPATLVQPVGSPLSLECTVEGTSNPNLYWYRQAAGRGLQLLFYSVGIGQISSEVPQNLSASRPQDRQFILSSKKLLLSDSGFYLCAWSKGSYTFGSGTRLTVV.

This clone has only one observation. The rearrangement uses TRBV19 and TRBJ2-1; 8 positions match TRBD2. The CDR3 is made up of 17 amino acids. The V segment lost 3 bases and the J segment 7 bases; nucleotides outside the gene matches: 14. Germline CDR1 reads LNHDA; CDR2 reads SQIVND (reference sequence). The CDR3 DNA reads TGTGCCAGTAGTATTTATCTCGCTAGCGGGTTACAGAATGAGCAGTTCTTC. Residues: CASSIYLASGLQNEQFF. Complete variable domain (other parts from reference TRBV19 and TRBJ2-1): DGGITQSPKYLFRKEGQNVTLSCEQNLNHDAMYWYRQDPGQGLRLIYYSQIVNDFQKGDIAEGYSVSREKKESFPLTVTSAQKNPTAFYLCASSIYLASGLQNEQFFGPGTRLTVL.

The rearrangement joins TRBV5-5 to TRBJ2-2, with D perhaps matching TRBD2 (6 bases). Germline V lookup: CDR1 SGHKS, CDR2 YYEKEE (reference sequence). Trimming pared 0 bases from V and 2 bases from J, leaving 11 bases between. The CDR3 has 16 residues. The CDR3 bases are TGTGCCAGCAGCTTGGAACTAGCCCTTAACACCGGGGAGCTGTTTTTT. Translating it yields CASSLELALNTGELFF.

This chain links TRBV4-1 with TRBJ2-7, with D perhaps TRBD1 (7 bases). Germline V CDR1 and CDR2: MGHRA, YSYEKL. This CDR3 region has 14 residues. V lost 3 bases and J 6 bases, leaving 15 bases between the germline ends. The DNA for the CDR3 is TGCGCCAGCAGCCAGGGGGGACAGCCCGGCGAGCAGTACTTC. It specifies CASSQGGQPGEQYF.

This sequence joins TRBV9 and TRBJ1-1, with D uncertain. In germline, CDR1 is SGDLS, CDR2 YYNGEE. There are 14 residues in the CDR3. The germline V and J ends were trimmed by 1 base and 1 base, with 8 bases remaining between them. The CDR3 DNA reads as TGTGCCAGCAGCGTAAGACAACAGAACACTGAAGCTTTCTTT. Protein product: CASSVRQQNTEAFF.

This clone was recorded once. V and J are TRBV18 and TRBJ1-6, with D possibly TRBD1 on 6 matching bases. There are 15 residues in the CDR3. The V and J ends lost 1 base and 9 bases respectively, with 13 bases between them. Germline CDR1 is KGHSH and CDR2 is LQKENI. The CDR3 protein is CASSPRGQLSSPLHF. The CDR3 bases are TGTGCCAGCTCACCACGGGGGCAGCTATCTTCACCCCTCCACTTT. The entire variable domain, with the rest obtained from reference TRBV18 and TRBJ1-6, is as follows: NAGVMQNPRHLVRRRGQEARLRCSPMKGHSHVYWYRQLPEEGLKFMVYLQKENIIDESGMPKERFSAEFPKEGPSILRIQQVVRGDSAAYFCASSPRGQLSSPLHFGNGTRLTVT.

This clone was detected only a few times. The chain couples TRBV28 to TRBJ1-2; D uncertain. CDR1 is MDHEN and CDR2 is SYDVKM in the germline V gene. V was cut by 4 bases and J by 5 bases, with 17 bases left in between. The CDR3 length is 15 residues. CDR3: CASSSSRSPGYGYTF. CDR3 sequence (DNA): TGTGCCAGCAGTTCCTCTCGGTCGCCGGGTTATGGCTACACCTTC.

The chain links TRBV6-4 to TRBJ1-4; the match to TRBD1 covers 7 bases. The CDR3 extends over 13 amino acids. Germline V gives CDR1 MRHNA, CDR2 SNTAGT. V dropped 7 bases and J dropped 10; count of bases not matched to a gene: 9. The CDR3 protein is CASIRDSTRKLFF. DNA for the CDR3: TGTGCCAGCATCCGGGACAGCACAAGAAAACTGTTTTTT.

This rearrangement joins TRBV9 to TRBJ2-5; TRBD2 matches 8 bases. Germline CDR1 reads SGDLS; CDR2 reads YYNGEE. Unmatched junction bases numbered 8, after V lost 0 bases and J lost 1 base. The CDR3 covers 17 residues. Here the CDR3 reads CASSVALGGATQETQYF. DNA of the CDR3: TGTGCCAGCAGCGTAGCTCTCGGGGGGGCGACCCAAGAGACCCAGTACTTC.

The chain carries TRBV7-9 and TRBJ2-7; a weak D match, TRBD1 (5 bases). CDR3 size: 13 residues. V was clipped by 3 bases and J by 5 bases, with 11 bases between them. The germline CDR1 and CDR2 sequences are SEHNR and FQNEAQ (reference sequence). The CDR3: CASSFSDIDEQYF. The CDR3 nucleotides are TGTGCCAGCAGCTTTTCGGACATTGACGAGCAGTACTTC.

The chain recombines TRBV6-1 with TRBJ1-3; D is possibly TRBD1 (5 bases). CDR3 length equals 14 residues. Trimming shortened V by 2 bases and J by 5 bases, and 10 bases separated the two germline ends. The germline V gene has CDR1 MNHNS and CDR2 SASEGT. CDR3 residues: CASSEYDRRNTIYF. As DNA, the CDR3 is TGTGCCAGCAGTGAATATGACAGACGAAACACCATATATTTT.

The genes are TRBV18 and TRBJ2-3; 10 positions match TRBD1. V shed 3 bases, J shed 3 bases, and the junction held 6 bases outside the gene matches. This CDR3 region has 16 residues. Per germline, CDR1 KGHSH and CDR2 LQKENI. The CDR3 loop reads CASSPGQGFSTDTQYF. In DNA, the CDR3 is TGTGCCAGCTCACCGGGACAGGGGTTTTCGACAGATACGCAGTATTTT. The full variable domain, completed using reference TRBV18 and TRBJ2-3, is NAGVMQNPRHLVRRRGQEARLRCSPMKGHSHVYWYRQLPEEGLKFMVYLQKENIIDESGMPKERFSAEFPKEGPSILRIQQVVRGDSAAYFCASSPGQGFSTDTQYFGPGTRLTVL.

Only one count was recorded for this clone. V usage is TRBV27 and J usage is TRBJ1-1; D ambiguous. The V gene lost 2 bases and the J gene lost 1 base, with 5 bases spanning the gap. Germline lookup yields CDR1 MNHEY and CDR2 SMNVEV (reference sequence). The CDR3 is 13 residues long. CDR3 coding DNA: TGTGCCAGCAGTTTAGAGAGGAACACTGAAGCTTTCTTT. It specifies CASSLERNTEAFF.

The V gene is TRBV6-1, the J gene TRBJ1-2; weak D call: TRBD1 (5 bases). Germline values: CDR1 MNHNS, CDR2 SASEGT. The V end was cut by 0 bases, the J end by 5 bases, with 10 bases between. CDR3 length equals 14 residues. This CDR3 reads CASSEALGDYGYTF. The CDR3 coding sequence is TGTGCCAGCAGTGAAGCGCTAGGGGATTATGGCTACACCTTC.

The V call is TRBV6-6, the J call TRBJ2-5; 8 bases fit TRBD2. Germline V CDR1 and CDR2: MNHNY, SVGAGI (reference sequence). J lost 2 bases, V lost 6 bases, and 5 bases had no gene match. The CDR3 sequence is 14 residues long. In DNA form, the CDR3 reads TGTGCCAGCAGGGATAGCGGGATACAAGAGACCCAGTACTTC. It codes for CASRDSGIQETQYF.

The chain recombines TRBV5-1 with TRBJ2-1; 13 bases map to TRBD2. The CDR3 consists of 17 residues. Trimming removed 4 bases from V and 8 bases from J; junction bases left unmatched: 12. Germline V CDR1 and CDR2: SGHRS, YFSETQ. The CDR3 DNA reads as TGCGCCAGCAGCATGGGAGGACTAGCGGGGGTTGTCGATGAGCAGTTCTTC. Translation gives CASSMGGLAGVVDEQFF.

This chain joins TRBV11-1 and TRBJ2-1, with D perhaps matching TRBD2 (6 bases). The ends were cut back, 4 bases at V and 5 bases at J, with 9 bases in the middle. The germline V gene has CDR1 SGHAT and CDR2 FQDESV (reference sequence). This CDR3 is 13 amino acids long. The CDR3 nucleotides read TGTGCCAGCAGCTCGGGGGTTGACAATGAGCAGTTCTTC. Residues: CASSSGVDNEQFF.

The chain uses TRBV4-1 and TRBJ2-6, with TRBD1 as a possible D gene (6 bases). V lost 3 bases, J lost 0 bases, and 15 bases lay in between. The V gene's germline CDR1 is MGHRA and CDR2 YSYEKL. The CDR3 loop spans 18 amino acids. The DNA for the CDR3 is TGCGCCAGCAGCCACCCGACAGGCTATTACTCTGGGGCCAACGTCCTGACTTTC. Its translation: CASSHPTGYYSGANVLTF.

The CDR3 spells CSVLGTGGPSQFF. CDR3 coding DNA: TGCAGCGTTTTAGGGACAGGGGGCCCGTCGCAGTTCTTC. V is TRBV29-1 and J is TRBJ2-1; TRBD1 aligns across 12 bases. CDR1 and CDR2 from the germline V gene are SQVTM and ANQGSEA. The CDR3 runs 13 residues. The junction had 8 bases not matched to a gene; V was cut back by 5 bases and J by 12 bases.

In DNA form, the CDR3 reads TGTGCCAGCAGCGCGGGGGGACTAGCGGGGTTGTTCACAGATACGCAGTATTTT. Protein: CASSAGGLAGLFTDTQYF. This sequence joins TRBV9 and TRBJ2-3, with 13 positions matching TRBD2. Germline lookup yields CDR1 SGDLS and CDR2 YYNGEE. V gave up 3 bases and J gave up 2 bases; unmatched junction bases: 9. The CDR3 length is 18 residues.

The chain combines TRBV28 with TRBJ1-5, with 8 positions matching TRBD1. The V and J ends lost 5 bases and 7 bases, in that order; junction bases with no gene match: 16. CDR1 is MDHEN, CDR2 SYDVKM, per germline. The CDR3 sequence is 17 residues long. The CDR3, as DNA: TGTGCCAGCAGTCCCCCCGGTGGTGCAGGGGGCTCGCAGCCCCAGCATTTT. Protein: CASSPPGGAGGSQPQHF. The complete variable domain, with remaining parts taken from reference TRBV28 and TRBJ1-5, reads DVKVTQSSRYLVKRTGEKVFLECVQDMDHENMFWYRQDPGLGLRLIYFSYDVKMKEKGDIPEGYSVSREKKERFSLILESASTNQTSMYLCASSPPGGAGGSQPQHFGDGTRLSIL.

The chain has TRBV27 and TRBJ1-1; 11 bases are a match to TRBD1. V lost 8 bases and J lost 8; bases outside the gene matches: 7. Germline V gene data show CDR1 as MNHEY and CDR2 as SMNVEV (reference sequence). The CDR3 totals 13 residues. CDR3 sequence: CASFGQGAREAFF. CDR3 in DNA: TGTGCCAGCTTCGGACAGGGGGCGCGAGAAGCTTTCTTT.

The CDR3 nucleotides read TGTGCCAGCAGACGGACAGGGGTAGTTCTTATTAGCAATCAGCCCCAGCATTTT. It specifies CASRRTGVVLISNQPQHF. The J gene is TRBJ1-5, the V gene TRBV28; TRBD1 matches at 9 bases. After removal of 6 bases from V and 0 bases from J, the junction contained 12 bases not matched to a gene. This CDR3 spans 18 amino acids. Germline V gene sequence: CDR1 MDHEN, CDR2 SYDVKM.

The rearrangement uses TRBV5-4 and TRBJ2-3, with 12 nucleotides matching TRBD2. V shed 4 bases, J shed 4 bases, and the junction held 4 bases outside the gene matches. The CDR3 spans 15 residues. Germline V CDR1 and CDR2: SGHNT, YYREEE (reference sequence). CDR3 loop: CASSGLAGGPDTQYF. DNA for the CDR3: TGTGCCAGCAGCGGGCTAGCGGGGGGGCCAGATACGCAGTATTTT.

Worth noting for this clone: At one boundary the junction diverges from the germline segment, which might be a read error. The chain employs TRBV7-9 and TRBJ2-3, with D hard to call. This CDR3 has 11 amino acids. The V gene's germline CDR1 is SEHNR and CDR2 FQNEAQ (reference sequence). The CDR3 loop reads CASGLQDTQYF. The CDR3 nucleotides are TGTGCCAGCGGCTTACAGGATACGCAGTATTTT.

The chain recombines TRBV5-6 with TRBJ1-4; perhaps TRBD1 as D (5 bases). V dropped 3 bases and J dropped 7 bases, with 16 bases sitting between them. The CDR3 is 15 residues long. The germline V gene encodes CDR1 SGHDT and CDR2 YYEEEE. CDR3 sequence: CASSSSAGWAEKLFF. The CDR3 bases are TGTGCCAGCAGCTCCTCGGCAGGGTGGGCTGAAAAACTGTTTTTT.